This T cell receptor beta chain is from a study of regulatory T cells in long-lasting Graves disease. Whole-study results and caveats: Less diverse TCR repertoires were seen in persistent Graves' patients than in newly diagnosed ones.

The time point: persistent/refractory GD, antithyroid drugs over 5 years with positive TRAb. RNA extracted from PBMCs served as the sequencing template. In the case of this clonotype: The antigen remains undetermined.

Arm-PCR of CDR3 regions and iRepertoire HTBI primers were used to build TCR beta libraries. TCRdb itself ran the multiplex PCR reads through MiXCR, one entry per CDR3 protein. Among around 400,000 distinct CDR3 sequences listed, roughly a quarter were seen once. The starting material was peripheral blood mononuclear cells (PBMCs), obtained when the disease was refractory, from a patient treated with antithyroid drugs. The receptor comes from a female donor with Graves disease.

The CDR3: CASSPPGTQYF. The CDR3 DNA follows: TGTGCCAGCAGCCCCCCCGGGACCCAGTACTTC. The chain combines TRBV11-2 with TRBJ2-5, with unresolved D. The CDR3 spans 11 residues. Germline V gene sequence: CDR1 SGHAT, CDR2 FQNNGV. Trimming pared 5 bases from V and 7 bases from J, leaving 8 bases between.